This is a list of T cell receptor beta chains from one sample in a study of blood T cell repertoires in COVID-19. Data came from immunoSEQ multiplex PCR; TCRdb stores just in-frame clones and leaves some out. The sample yields 150,000 to 170,000 clones, approximately 84% seen once. Sequencing was carried out using peripheral blood. The source is a woman aged 55 to 70 with COVID-19, enrolled during active disease. The CDR3 runs from the conserved cysteine through the conserved F or W. Fields, in order: clone size, J gene, D gene, V gene, CDR3 protein, CDR3 DNA. A D gene is named only where the DNA matches it firmly. Expanded clones are given a class, and other clones once, few, many or no size at all.

>.|TRBJ2-2|TRBD2|TRBV18
CASSPWTSGSGGELFF
TGTGCCAGCTCACCATGGACTAGCGGCTCCGGCGGGGAGCTGTTTTTT
>.|TRBJ1-1|TRBD1|TRBV11-2
CASSLRTGFYTEAFF
TGTGCCAGCAGCTTACGGACAGGTTTTTACACTGAAGCTTTCTTT
>once|TRBJ1-1|TRBD1|TRBV19
CASSARDRWHAEAFF
TGTGCCAGTAGTGCGCGGGACAGGTGGCACGCTGAAGCTTTCTTT
>.|TRBJ2-1|TRBD2|TRBV2
CASTLIGLAGNNEQFF
TGTGCCAGCACCCTAATAGGACTAGCGGGTAACAATGAGCAGTTCTTC
>.|TRBJ2-1|TRBD2|TRBV10-2
CASSEMGLAGVNEQFF
TGCGCCAGCAGTGAGATGGGACTAGCGGGGGTCAATGAGCAGTTCTTC
>once|TRBJ2-7|TRBD2|TRBV11-1
CASSLEGLGPYEQYF
TGTGCCAGCAGCCTAGAGGGACTAGGGCCCTACGAGCAGTACTTC
>.|TRBJ2-7|TRBD2|TRBV6-6
CASTGTSGRSRTEQYF
TGTGCCAGCACTGGGACTAGCGGGAGATCAAGAACCGAGCAGTACTTC
>few|TRBJ1-2|TRBD1|TRBV7-9
CASSPTGGGRYGYTF
TGTGCCAGCAGCCCTACAGGGGGAGGACGGTATGGCTACACCTTC
>.|TRBJ2-5|.|TRBV14
CASSQVGTGVWKTQYF
TGTGCCAGCAGCCAAGTGGGGACTGGCGTCTGGAAGACCCAGTACTTC
>.|TRBJ2-1|.|TRBV5-1
CASSGQSSYNEQFF
TGCGCCAGCTCGGGTCAGAGCTCCTACAATGAGCAGTTCTTC
>.|TRBJ2-3|.|TRBV18
CASSPQGMGTDTQYF
TGTGCCAGCTCACCACAGGGGATGGGCACAGATACGCAGTATTTT
>few|TRBJ1-2|TRBD1|TRBV12-3/TRBV12-4
CASSSGGGYTF
TGTGCCAGCAGTTCAGGGGGTGGCTACACCTTC
>.|TRBJ2-1|TRBD1|TRBV3-1/TRBV3-2
CASSQTGTSNEQFF
TGTGCCAGCAGCCAGACAGGGACCTCCAATGAGCAGTTCTTC
>.|TRBJ2-2|.|TRBV5-1
CASSLAVTGELFF
TGCGCCAGCAGCTTGGCAGTCACCGGGGAGCTGTTTTTT
>few|TRBJ1-6|.|TRBV4-1
CASSRGPEYNSPLHF
TGCGCCAGCAGCCGGGGCCCGGAGTATAATTCACCCCTCCACTTT
>.|TRBJ1-1|TRBD1|TRBV6-5
CASSYDRGLNTEAFF
TGTGCCAGCAGTTACGACAGGGGCCTGAACACTGAAGCTTTCTTT
>.|TRBJ1-1|.|TRBV7-2
CASSLEGTVWARNTEAFF
TGTGCCAGCAGCTTAGAAGGGACTGTTTGGGCAAGGAACACTGAAGCTTTCTTT
>.|TRBJ2-1|.|TRBV7-9
CASSLRANDNEQFF
TGTGCCAGCAGCTTACGAGCCAACGACAATGAGCAGTTCTTC
>.|TRBJ1-3|.|TRBV9
CASSLSQGIGSSGNTIYF
TGTGCCAGCAGCTTATCACAGGGTATAGGGAGCTCTGGAAACACCATATATTTT